This T cell receptor (beta chain) comes out of a study of T cell responses to AZD1222 COVID-19 vaccine. Broader study findings: Vaccine-associated CD4 TCRs spanned spike, dominant at 160-218 and 743-854.

With respect to this clone: What it recognizes is unknown.

Sequenced by immunoSEQ multiplex PCR; TCRdb stores in-frame clones only, minus some. Of about 150,000 clones in the sample, roughly 90% were seen once. There are 15 residues in the CDR3. Germline V lookup: CDR1 MDHEN, CDR2 SYDVKM. With 3 bases clipped from V and 2 bases from J, the junction kept 0 bases outside the gene matches. Material: peripheral blood, obtained on day 0 of AZD1222 vaccination. The TCR originated in an adult in good health. The rearrangement uses TRBV28 and TRBJ2-5; TRBD2 agrees at 13 bases. CDR3 sequence reads: CASSLTSGRQETQYF. CDR3 DNA sequence: TGTGCCAGCAGTTTGACTAGCGGGAGGCAAGAGACCCAGTACTTC.